This TCR beta chain was obtained from a study of chemoradiotherapy in HPV16-positive cancers. General observations from the study: Candidate HPV-specific clones and E7-related TCR motifs grew in tumor during treatment. HPV-responsive T-cell expansion during chemoradiotherapy was linked to improved recurrence-free survival in HPV16-positive patients.

This CDR3 is built from 19 residues. V lost 0 bases to trimming and J lost 5 bases; unmatched junction nucleotides: 14. From germline, CDR1 is KGHSH and CDR2 LQKENI. Worth noting for this clone: What it recognizes is unknown.

Using immunoSEQ multiplex PCR, the repertoire was profiled, and TCRdb retains in-frame clones only, with some absent. Among approximately 9,000 clones listed, 70% were seen once. Samples were taken several times over chemoradiotherapy. The chain combines TRBV18 with TRBJ2-5; TRBD2 matches at 11 bases. The TCR comes from a human donor with HPV-associated anogenital cancer. The sequencing used tumor tissue, collected from a patient who underwent chemoradiotherapy. The chain's CDR3 is CASSPPGGTTSGDGETQYF. The DNA for the CDR3 is TGTGCCAGCTCACCACCCGGGGGAACGACTAGCGGGGACGGGGAGACCCAGTACTTC.